This T cell receptor (beta chain) was identified during a study of shared clonotypes between healthy human individuals. Some 30,000 T cell genomes (about 210 ng DNA) went into each sorted-subset replicate. Authors' processing steps: ImmunoSEQ sequences covered only the junction and lacked quality scores; filtering therefore differed. The data were produced by immunoSEQ multiplex PCR, yet TCRdb's version contains in-frame clones alone and is incomplete. That table is the source of V, J and clone size, and D and trimming were worked out from the DNA. The data hold under 750,000 clones, with over 60% observed a single time. Study-wide points: Clonotype sharing among donors, it was expected, would be affected by sequencing depth.

In the CD4+ fraction, cells were divided into CD45RA+ naive and CD45RA-negative memory subsets. This clone was found a few times. Its antigen is unknown. Germline CDR1 and CDR2: SNHLY and FYNNEI. This CDR3 has 17 residues. The V end was cut by 1 base, the J end by 1 base, with 17 bases between. The rearrangement links TRBV2 to TRBJ2-7; D possibly matches TRBD1 or TRBD2 (5 bases each). The sequence was obtained from a woman in her twenties or thirties in good health. Sample: memory CD4+ T cells sorted from blood. Subset denoted: CD45RA-negative fraction. The CDR3 sequence: CASSEDYWGTLSYEQYF. DNA for the CDR3: TGTGCCAGCAGTGAAGATTATTGGGGGACCCTTTCCTACGAGCAGTACTTC.